Following are 17 T cell receptor beta chains from one sample sequenced in a study of T cell repertoires in cytomegalovirus infection. The antigens these receptors bind are not known. Using its own MiXCR run on the reads, TCRdb lists one record per CDR3 protein. The sample includes about 400,000 distinct CDR3 sequences, roughly a third of them seen just once. Sequences were derived from cultured PBMCs, sampled from culture after CMV antigen stimulation. These receptors all stem from a human donor in good health (CMV status not recorded). Some clones in this sample may be carry-over from other donors' samples.

The genes are TRBV7-2 and TRBJ2-7; 7 positions match TRBD1. This CDR3 has 14 residues. The trim removed 5 bases at V and 8 bases at J, leaving 12 bases unmatched. The germline CDR1 and CDR2 sequences are SGHTA and FQGNSA. The CDR3 loop reads CASSEQDRTVKQYF. As DNA, the CDR3 is TGTGCCAGCAGCGAACAGGACAGGACGGTGAAGCAGTACTTC.

This clonotype has ten or more counts. The rearrangement uses TRBV4-2 and TRBJ2-2, with 7 bases lining up with TRBD1. Unmatched junction bases numbered 7, after V lost 0 bases and J lost 6 bases. The V gene's germline CDR1 is LGHNA and CDR2 YNFKEQ. This CDR3 is built from 16 residues. For the CDR3, the DNA is TGTGCCAGCAGCCAAGATCACGTCCAGGGGGCCGGGGAGCTGTTTTTT. Translated, it gives CASSQDHVQGAGELFF.

This clonotype was seen a handful of times. The chain has TRBV7-2 and TRBJ2-1, with 8 bases aligning to TRBD2. Trimming removed 1 base from V and 16 bases from J; junction bases left unmatched: 15. CDR3 length: 15 residues. Germline V gene lookup returns CDR1 SGHTA and CDR2 FQGNSA. The CDR3 reads CASSLERSGGYGFFF. CDR3 DNA: TGTGCCAGCAGCTTAGAACGGTCGGGAGGGTATGGGTTCTTCTTC.

The CDR3 sequence: CASNPPQGTGNTIYF. Here the CDR3 DNA reads TGTGCCAGCAACCCCCCCCAGGGGACTGGAAACACCATATATTTT. The chain links TRBV12-3 or TRBV12-4 to TRBJ1-3; weak D call: TRBD1 (6 bases). The CDR3 runs to 15 residues. The ends were cut back, 7 bases at V and 2 bases at J, with 15 bases in the middle.

The CDR3 loop reads CASSLRDTDPDTQYF. Here the CDR3 DNA reads TGTGCCAGCAGCTTAAGGGACACAGACCCAGATACGCAGTATTTT. The V and J genes are TRBV7-6 and TRBJ2-3, with D perhaps matching TRBD1 (6 bases). The V gene's germline CDR1 is SGHVS and CDR2 FNYEAQ. V lost 2 bases and J 4 bases, leaving 13 bases between the germline ends. The CDR3 length is 15 residues.

This chain uses TRBV7-8 with TRBJ2-2; D unclear. The CDR3 has 12 residues. Germline values: CDR1 SGHVS, CDR2 FQNEAQ. CDR3 DNA sequence: TGTGCTACCCGACACCGGGTCGGGGAGCTGTTTTTT. Translation: CATRHRVGELFF.

The chain combines TRBV4-2 with TRBJ2-1; TRBD2 matches at 11 bases. Germline lookup yields CDR1 LGHNA and CDR2 YNFKEQ. V gave up 1 base and J gave up 9 bases; unmatched junction bases: 14. CDR3 length: 18 amino acids. CDR3 nucleotide sequence: TGTGCCAGCAGCCAAGGGACTAGCGGGCAAAGCGCCAACAGTGAGCAGTTCTTC. It specifies CASSQGTSGQSANSEQFF.

In its sample, this clonotype was seen a few times. V is TRBV7-2 and J is TRBJ1-4; 7 bases agree with TRBD1. Germline trimming cut 5 bases from V and 5 bases from J; bases unmatched to any gene: 5. Germline loops: CDR1 SGHTA, CDR2 FQGNSA. The CDR3 runs 14 residues. The CDR3 loop is CASSPDRRNEKLFF. CDR3 bases: TGTGCCAGCAGCCCGGACAGGAGGAATGAAAAACTGTTTTTT.

The V and J genes are TRBV7-4 and TRBJ2-1; D possibly corresponds to TRBD2 (5 bases). The CDR3 runs 14 residues. Germline CDR1 and CDR2: SGHVT and SQSDAQ. V was clipped by 0 bases and J by 6 bases, with 9 bases between them. CDR3 coding DNA: TGTGCCAGCAGCTTAGCGCTAGCTAGCAATGAGCAGTTCTTC. It specifies CASSLALASNEQFF.

This clonotype was counted at least ten times. The chain recombines TRBV7-2 with TRBJ1-4, with TRBD1 as a possible D gene (5 bases). The CDR3 extends over 16 amino acids. CDR1 and CDR2 from the germline V gene are SGHTA and FQGNSA. V was pared by 0 bases and J by 8 bases, with 16 bases between. The CDR3 loop reads CASSLAGWGRREKLFF. The CDR3 bases are TGTGCCAGCAGCTTAGCGGGGTGGGGGAGGAGGGAAAAACTGTTTTTT.

The J gene is TRBJ2-7, the V gene TRBV25-1; TRBD2 aligns across 9 bases. Germline values: CDR1 MGHDK, CDR2 SYGVNS. V shed 6 bases and J 1 base; nucleotides not matched to a gene: 16. The CDR3 is 18 residues long. In nucleotides, the CDR3 is TGTGCCAGCAGGGGCCTCCGAAGACTAGCGGATAAATCCTACGAGCAGTACTTC. This codes for CASRGLRRLADKSYEQYF.

The chain recombines TRBV4-1 with TRBJ1-2, with 8 nucleotides matching TRBD1. The CDR3 runs 15 residues. V dropped 4 bases and J dropped 2; count of bases not matched to a gene: 6. Germline CDR1 is MGHRA and CDR2 is YSYEKL. The CDR3 reads CASSPGQGPNYGYTF. CDR3 coding DNA: TGCGCCAGCAGCCCAGGACAGGGACCAAACTATGGCTACACCTTC.

The chain couples TRBV24-1 to TRBJ2-2; 9 bases are shared with TRBD1. CDR1 and CDR2 from the germline V gene are KGHDR and SFDVKD. The V and J ends lost 0 bases and 7 bases, in that order; junction bases with no gene match: 8. The CDR3 is 17 amino acids. CDR3 sequence: CATSDLIGGQGHGELFF. The CDR3 nucleotides read TGTGCCACCAGTGATTTGATCGGAGGACAGGGGCACGGGGAGCTGTTTTTT.

The chain couples TRBV5-6 to TRBJ1-1; no firm D call. Trimming shortened V by 3 bases and J by 0 bases, and 12 bases separated the two germline ends. This CDR3 has 15 residues. From germline, CDR1 is SGHDT and CDR2 YYEEEE. CDR3 DNA sequence: TGTGCCAGCAGCTGGGCTACCGCCGTGAACACTGAAGCTTTCTTT. It specifies CASSWATAVNTEAFF.

The chain employs TRBV28 and TRBJ2-7, with a possible D match to TRBD2 (6 bases). Trimming shortened V by 5 bases and J by 4 bases, and 15 bases separated the two germline ends. From germline, CDR1 is MDHEN and CDR2 SYDVKM. This CDR3 has 14 amino acids. The CDR3 reads CASSLPSGRYEQYF. The CDR3 coding sequence is TGTGCCAGCAGTCTACCGTCGGGGAGGTACGAGCAGTACTTC.

This clonotype showed up just a few times. The CDR3 DNA is TGTGCCAGCAGCCACAAGGAACGGGCTGAGTATGGCTACACCTTC. Translation gives CASSHKERAEYGYTF. The chain uses TRBV7-9 and TRBJ1-2, with D uncertain. CDR3 size: 15 residues. The germline V and J ends were trimmed by 5 bases and 5 bases, with 18 bases remaining between them. The germline V gene has CDR1 SEHNR and CDR2 FQNEAQ (reference sequence).

This clonotype was found a few times. The chain uses TRBV7-8 and TRBJ1-5; TRBD1 matches at 7 bases. This CDR3 region has 19 residues. Germline assignment: CDR1 SGHVS and CDR2 FQNEAQ. The trim removed 4 bases at V and 4 bases at J, leaving 19 bases unmatched. CDR3 nucleotides: TGTGCCAGCAGCTCCTGGGGCCGGACCGGGACAGTAAAAAATCAGCCCCAGCATTTT. Its protein product is CASSSWGRTGTVKNQPQHF.